This TCR beta chain is drawn from a study of control samples from healthy donors and cancer patients (TCRdb year 2020). With respect to this clone: This clone's antigen is unknown. The sample holds no much larger clone one base away, and base qualities are not on file.

Library construction relied on the immunoSEQ multiplex PCR assay. TCRdb's version of the immuneACCESS table is confined to in-frame rearrangements and falls short of the full clone set. An unresolved V gene accounts for under half of the shortfall where checked; the remainder is of unknown origin. The sample includes 70,000 to 75,000 clones, with about 94% observed a single time. Approximately 3% of the sample is in the top ten clones. From the germline V gene (reference sequence), CDR1 is SGHAT and CDR2 is FQDESV. Measured from the cysteine to the phenylalanine, the CDR3 is 14 residues long. Only the CDR3 DNA is retained, 42 bases long and in frame from the first base. V loses 5 bases at its end and J loses 1 base; junction bases beyond the gene matches: 2.

The sample taken for sequencing was blood. The V and J genes are TRBV11-1 and TRBJ2-7; 10 nucleotides in the junction match TRBD1. This clonotype was sampled from a woman aged 25-40 years in good health. The CDR3 is CASSRDRGSYEQYF. At the DNA level, the sequence is TGTGCCAGCAGCCGGGACAGGGGTTCCTACGAGCAGTACTTC.